There are a few counts of the clone carrying this T cell receptor (beta chain). This specimen comes from a study of T-cell memory formation after mild COVID-19. TCRdb independently ran MiXCR on the 5' RACE reads; one entry per CDR3 protein. The profile covers about 340,000 distinct CDR3 sequences, with over 10% appearing a single time and about 22% taken by the ten largest. Trimming left V 5 bases short and J 1 base short, with 17 bases between. The length of the CDR3 is 16 residues. This clonotype was sampled from a man aged 18 to 30 who had mild COVID-19 (a few samples of this study predate the infection). Cell type and time point are not known. The sequenced sample was PBMCs or a T cell subset sorted from them (not recorded which). V and J are TRBV12-3 or TRBV12-4 and TRBJ2-5; the D gene is possibly TRBD2 (5 bases). DNA of the CDR3: TGTGCCAGCAGTCCTCCCCTGGGGAGTCGCCAAGAGACCCAGTACTTC. It is translated as CASSPPLGSRQETQYF.